This TCR beta chain is drawn from a study of blood T cell repertoires in COVID-19. At the level of the study: The United States, Italy and Spain were the sources of the acute and convalescent COVID-19 samples. T cells, B-cell-depleted T cells, or PBMCs provided the cDNA or gDNA that served as material.

Original handling: Amplification of reference gene primers was used by the study to estimate nucleated cell counts. TCRdb's table, derived via immunoSEQ multiplex PCR, lists solely in-frame clones and lacks some. V and J calls and clone size follow that table, whereas D and trimming were derived from the DNA. This sample has roughly 55,000 clones, with roughly 80% found just once. The sequenced material came from peripheral blood. The TCR comes from a human donor in a cohort sampled during active COVID-19.

The CDR3 spells CSVVTAGRHEQFF. The CDR3 DNA reads TGCAGCGTTGTTACAGCGGGACGGCATGAGCAGTTCTTC. V gene TRBV29-1 combines with J gene TRBJ2-1, with 7 nucleotides matching TRBD2. V lost 4 bases to trimming and J lost 8 bases; unmatched junction nucleotides: 8. Looked up from germline, CDR1 is SQVTM and CDR2 is ANQGSEA. The CDR3 is 13 residues long.